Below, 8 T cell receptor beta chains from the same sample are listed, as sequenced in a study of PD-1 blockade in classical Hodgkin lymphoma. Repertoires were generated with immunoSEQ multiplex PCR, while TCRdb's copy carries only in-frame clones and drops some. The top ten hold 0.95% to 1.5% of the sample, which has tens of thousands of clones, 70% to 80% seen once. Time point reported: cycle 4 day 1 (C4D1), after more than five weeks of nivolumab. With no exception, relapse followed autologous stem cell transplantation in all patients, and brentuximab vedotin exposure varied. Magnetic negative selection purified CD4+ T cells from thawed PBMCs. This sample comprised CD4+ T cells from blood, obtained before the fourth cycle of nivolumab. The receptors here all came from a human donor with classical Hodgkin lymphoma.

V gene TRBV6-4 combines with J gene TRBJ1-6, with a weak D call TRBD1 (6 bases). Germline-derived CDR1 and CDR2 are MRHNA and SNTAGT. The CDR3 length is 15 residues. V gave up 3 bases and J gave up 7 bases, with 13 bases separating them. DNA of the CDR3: TGTGCCAGCAGTGAGACAGGATTGCAAAATTCACCCCTCCACTTT. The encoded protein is CASSETGLQNSPLHF.

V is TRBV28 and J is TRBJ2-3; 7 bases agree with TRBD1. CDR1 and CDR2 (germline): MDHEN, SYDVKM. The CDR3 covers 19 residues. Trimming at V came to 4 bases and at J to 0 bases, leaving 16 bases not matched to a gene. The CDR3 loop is CASSSPTGTIISSTDTQYF. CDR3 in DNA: TGTGCCAGCAGTTCGCCGACAGGGACCATCATATCTAGCACAGATACGCAGTATTTT.

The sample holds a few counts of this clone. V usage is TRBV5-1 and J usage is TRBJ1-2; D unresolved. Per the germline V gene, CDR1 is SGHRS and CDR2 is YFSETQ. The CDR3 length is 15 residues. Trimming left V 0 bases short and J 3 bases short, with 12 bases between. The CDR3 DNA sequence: TGCGCCAGCAGCTTGGAACCGGGAACTTACTATGGCTACACCTTC. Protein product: CASSLEPGTYYGYTF.

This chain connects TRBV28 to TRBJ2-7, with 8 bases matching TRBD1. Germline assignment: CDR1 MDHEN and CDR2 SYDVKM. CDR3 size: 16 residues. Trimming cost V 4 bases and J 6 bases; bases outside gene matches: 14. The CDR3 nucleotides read TGTGCCAGCAGTTGGGACAGGCCCCTCTCCGGGCTCGAGCAGTACTTC. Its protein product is CASSWDRPLSGLEQYF.

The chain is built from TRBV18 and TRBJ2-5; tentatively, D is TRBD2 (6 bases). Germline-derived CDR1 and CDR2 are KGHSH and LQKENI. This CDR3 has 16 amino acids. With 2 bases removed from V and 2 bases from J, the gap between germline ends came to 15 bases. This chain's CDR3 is CASSPLARRGQETQYF. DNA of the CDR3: TGTGCCAGCTCACCATTAGCCAGGAGGGGTCAAGAGACCCAGTACTTC. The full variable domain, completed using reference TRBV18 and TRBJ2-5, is NAGVMQNPRHLVRRRGQEARLRCSPMKGHSHVYWYRQLPEEGLKFMVYLQKENIIDESGMPKERFSAEFPKEGPSILRIQQVVRGDSAAYFCASSPLARRGQETQYFGPGTRLLVL.

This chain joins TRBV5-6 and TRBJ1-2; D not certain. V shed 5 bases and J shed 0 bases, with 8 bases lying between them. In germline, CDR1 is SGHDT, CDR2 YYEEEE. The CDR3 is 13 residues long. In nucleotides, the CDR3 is TGTGCCAGCAGACGGGCCCCTAACTATGGCTACACCTTC. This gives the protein CASRRAPNYGYTF.

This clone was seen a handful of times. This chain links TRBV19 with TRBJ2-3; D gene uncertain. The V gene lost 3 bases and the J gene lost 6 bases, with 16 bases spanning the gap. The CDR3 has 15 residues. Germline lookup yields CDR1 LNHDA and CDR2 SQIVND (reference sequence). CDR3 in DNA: TGTGCCAGTAGTATTAGTTTTCATTGGCGTGATACGCAGTATTTT. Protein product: CASSISFHWRDTQYF.

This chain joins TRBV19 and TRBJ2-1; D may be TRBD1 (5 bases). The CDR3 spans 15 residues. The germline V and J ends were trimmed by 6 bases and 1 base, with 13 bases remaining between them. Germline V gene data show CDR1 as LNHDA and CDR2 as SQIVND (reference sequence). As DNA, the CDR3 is TGTGCCAGTAGAACTACAGGAGTTTCCTACAATGAGCAGTTCTTC. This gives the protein CASRTTGVSYNEQFF.